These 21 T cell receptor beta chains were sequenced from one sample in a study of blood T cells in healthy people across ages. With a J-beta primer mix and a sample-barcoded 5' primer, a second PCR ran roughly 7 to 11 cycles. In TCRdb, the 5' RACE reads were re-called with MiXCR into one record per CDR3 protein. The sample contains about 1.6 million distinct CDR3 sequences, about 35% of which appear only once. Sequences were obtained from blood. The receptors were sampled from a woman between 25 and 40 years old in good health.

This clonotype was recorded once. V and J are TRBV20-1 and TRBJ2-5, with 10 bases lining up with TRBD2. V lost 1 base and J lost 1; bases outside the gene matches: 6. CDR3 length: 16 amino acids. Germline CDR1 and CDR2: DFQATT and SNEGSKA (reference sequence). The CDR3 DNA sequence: TGCAGTGCTAGAGCCACTAGCGGGAACCTCCAAGAGACCCAGTACTTC. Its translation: CSARATSGNLQETQYF.

The CDR3 here is CASTTSGAYGYTF. DNA for the CDR3: TGCGCCAGCACAACCTCAGGTGCCTATGGCTACACCTTC. The rearrangement uses TRBV10-2 and TRBJ1-2; no definite D call. The CDR3 spans 13 residues. V lost 7 bases, J lost 4 bases, and 13 bases lay in between. Germline assignment: CDR1 WSHSY and CDR2 SAAADI.

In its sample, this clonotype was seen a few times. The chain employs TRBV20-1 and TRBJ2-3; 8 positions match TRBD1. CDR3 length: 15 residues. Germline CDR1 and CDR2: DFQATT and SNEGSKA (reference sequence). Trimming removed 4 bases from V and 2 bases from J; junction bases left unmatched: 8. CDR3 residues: CSATPDREYTDTQYF. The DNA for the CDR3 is TGCAGTGCTACCCCGGACAGGGAATACACAGATACGCAGTATTTT.

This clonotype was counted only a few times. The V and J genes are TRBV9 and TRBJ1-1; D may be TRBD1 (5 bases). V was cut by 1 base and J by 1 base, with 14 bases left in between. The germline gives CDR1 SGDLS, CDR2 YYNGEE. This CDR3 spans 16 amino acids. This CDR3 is CASSVIPGTANTEAFF. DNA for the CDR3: TGTGCCAGCAGCGTAATCCCCGGGACGGCGAACACTGAAGCTTTCTTT.

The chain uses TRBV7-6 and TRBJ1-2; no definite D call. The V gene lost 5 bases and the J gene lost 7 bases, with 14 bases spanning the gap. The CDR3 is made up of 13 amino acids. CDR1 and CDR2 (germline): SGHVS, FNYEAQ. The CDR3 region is CASSNLDRGGYTF. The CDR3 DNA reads TGTGCCAGCAGCAACCTTGACCGTGGTGGCTACACCTTC.

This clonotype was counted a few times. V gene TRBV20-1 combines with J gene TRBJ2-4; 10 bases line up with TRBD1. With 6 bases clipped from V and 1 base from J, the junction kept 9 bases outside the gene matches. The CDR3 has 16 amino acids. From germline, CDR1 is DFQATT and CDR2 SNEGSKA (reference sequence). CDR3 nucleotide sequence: TGCAGTGCCCGATCCGGGACAGGGGCTGCCAAAAACATTCAGTACTTC. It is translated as CSARSGTGAAKNIQYF.

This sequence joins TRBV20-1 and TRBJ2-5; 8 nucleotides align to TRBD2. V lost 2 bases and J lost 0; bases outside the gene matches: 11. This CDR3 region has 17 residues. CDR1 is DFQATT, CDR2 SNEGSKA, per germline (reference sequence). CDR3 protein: CSARRRGRPLYQETQYF. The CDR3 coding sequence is TGCAGTGCTAGAAGGCGCGGGAGGCCCCTGTACCAAGAGACCCAGTACTTC.

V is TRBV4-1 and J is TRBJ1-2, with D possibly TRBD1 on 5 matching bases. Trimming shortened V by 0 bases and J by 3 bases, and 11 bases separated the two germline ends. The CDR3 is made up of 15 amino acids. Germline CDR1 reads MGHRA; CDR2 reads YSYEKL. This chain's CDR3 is CASSQDRVGDYGYTF. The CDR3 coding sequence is TGCGCCAGCAGCCAAGATAGGGTGGGGGACTATGGCTACACCTTC.

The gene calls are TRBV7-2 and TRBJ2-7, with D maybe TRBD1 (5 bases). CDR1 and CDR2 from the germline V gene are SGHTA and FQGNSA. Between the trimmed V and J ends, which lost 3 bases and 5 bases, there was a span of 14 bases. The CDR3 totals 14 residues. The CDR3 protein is CASSLTIDRNEQYF. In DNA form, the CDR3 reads TGTGCCAGCAGCTTGACGATCGACAGAAACGAGCAGTACTTC.

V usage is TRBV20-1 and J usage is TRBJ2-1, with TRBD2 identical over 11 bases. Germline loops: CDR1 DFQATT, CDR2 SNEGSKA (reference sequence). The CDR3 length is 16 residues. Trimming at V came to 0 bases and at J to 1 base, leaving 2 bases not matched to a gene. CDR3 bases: TGCAGTGCTAGAGAGGGGACTAGCGGTTCCTACAATGAGCAGTTCTTC. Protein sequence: CSAREGTSGSYNEQFF.

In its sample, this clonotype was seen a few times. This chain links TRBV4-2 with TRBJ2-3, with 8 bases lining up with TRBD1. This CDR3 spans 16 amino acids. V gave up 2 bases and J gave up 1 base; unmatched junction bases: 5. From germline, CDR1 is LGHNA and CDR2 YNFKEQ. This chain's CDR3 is CASSQPGTGRTDTQYF. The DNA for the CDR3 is TGTGCCAGCAGCCAACCCGGGACAGGACGCACAGATACGCAGTATTTT.

In nucleotides, the CDR3 is TGCGCCAGCAGCTTGTCTAGCGGTTATGATGAGCAGTTCTTC. It is translated as CASSLSSGYDEQFF. The chain has TRBV5-1 and TRBJ2-1, with TRBD2 matching over 7 bases. The CDR3 is 14 amino acids. The V gene end was trimmed by 1 base and the J gene end by 8 bases; junction bases not matched to a gene: 6. CDR1 is SGHRS and CDR2 is YFSETQ in the germline V gene.

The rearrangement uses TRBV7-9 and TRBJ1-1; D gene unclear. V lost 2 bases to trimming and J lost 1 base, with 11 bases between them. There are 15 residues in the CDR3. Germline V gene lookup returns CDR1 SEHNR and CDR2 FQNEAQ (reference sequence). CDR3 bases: TGTGCCAGCAGCTTATCGAGACTCACGAACACTGAAGCTTTCTTT. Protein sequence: CASSLSRLTNTEAFF.

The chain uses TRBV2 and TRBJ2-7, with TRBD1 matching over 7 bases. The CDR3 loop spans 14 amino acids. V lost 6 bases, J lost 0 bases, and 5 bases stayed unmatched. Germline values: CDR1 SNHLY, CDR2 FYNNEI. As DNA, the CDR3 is TGTGCCAGCAGGTTGACAGGGACCTCCTACGAGCAGTACTTC. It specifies CASRLTGTSYEQYF. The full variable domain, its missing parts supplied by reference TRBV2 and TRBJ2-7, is EPEVTQTPSHQVTQMGQEVILRCVPISNHLYFYWYRQILGQKVEFLVSFYNNEISEKSEIFDDQFSVERPDGSNFTLKIRSTKLEDSAMYFCASRLTGTSYEQYFGPGTRLTVT.

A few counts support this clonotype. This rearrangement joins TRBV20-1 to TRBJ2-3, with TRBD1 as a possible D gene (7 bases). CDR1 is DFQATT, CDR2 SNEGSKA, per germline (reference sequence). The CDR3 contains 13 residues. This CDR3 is CATGVAGTDTQYF. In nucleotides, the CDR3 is TGCGCTACAGGGGTAGCGGGCACAGATACGCAGTATTTT.

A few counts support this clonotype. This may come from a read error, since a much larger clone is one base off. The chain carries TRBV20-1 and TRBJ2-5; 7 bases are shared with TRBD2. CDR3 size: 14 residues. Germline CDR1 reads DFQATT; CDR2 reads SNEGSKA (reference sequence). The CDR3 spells CSATLAAYQEAQYF. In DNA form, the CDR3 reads TGCAGTGCGACCCTAGCGGCGTACCAAGAGGCCCAGTACTTC.

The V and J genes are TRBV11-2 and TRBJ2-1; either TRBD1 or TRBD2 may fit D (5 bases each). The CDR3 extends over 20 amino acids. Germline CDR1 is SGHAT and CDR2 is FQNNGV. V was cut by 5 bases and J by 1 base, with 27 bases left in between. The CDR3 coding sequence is TGTGCCAGCAGCAGACGTATTGGGGACCTAAATTCTGGGTCCTACAATGAGCAGTTCTTC. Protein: CASSRRIGDLNSGSYNEQFF.

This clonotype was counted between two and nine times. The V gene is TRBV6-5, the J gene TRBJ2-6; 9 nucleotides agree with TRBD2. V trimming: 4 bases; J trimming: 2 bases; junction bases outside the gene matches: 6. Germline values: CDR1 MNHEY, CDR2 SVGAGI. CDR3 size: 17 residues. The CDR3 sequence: CASSSTLAGAGANVLTF. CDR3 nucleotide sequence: TGTGCCAGCAGTTCTACCTTAGCGGGGGCTGGGGCCAACGTCCTGACTTTC.

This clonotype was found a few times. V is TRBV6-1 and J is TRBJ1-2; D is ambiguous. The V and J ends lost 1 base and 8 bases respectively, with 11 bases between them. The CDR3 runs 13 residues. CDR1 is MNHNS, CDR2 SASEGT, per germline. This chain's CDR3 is CASSEGRHSGYTF. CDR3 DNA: TGTGCCAGCAGTGAAGGGCGTCATTCCGGCTACACCTTC.

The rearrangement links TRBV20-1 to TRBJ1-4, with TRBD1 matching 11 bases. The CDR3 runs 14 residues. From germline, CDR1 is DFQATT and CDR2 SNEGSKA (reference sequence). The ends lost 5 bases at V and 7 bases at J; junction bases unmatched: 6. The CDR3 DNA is TGCAGTGCTCGGACAGGGGGCAGGGGTGAAAAACTGTTTTTT. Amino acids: CSARTGGRGEKLFF.

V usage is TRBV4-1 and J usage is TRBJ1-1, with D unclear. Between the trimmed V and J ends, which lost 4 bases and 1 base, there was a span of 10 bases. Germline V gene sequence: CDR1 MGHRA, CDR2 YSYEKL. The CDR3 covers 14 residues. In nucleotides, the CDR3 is TGCGCCAGCAGCCCGACGGCCAGGAACACTGAAGCTTTCTTT. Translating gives CASSPTARNTEAFF.